A selection of T cell receptor beta chains follows, all from one sample in a study of CD8 T cells in Susac syndrome. TCRdb reanalysed the immunoSEQ multiplex PCR reads using MiXCR and keeps one entry per CDR3 protein. This table has 250,000 to 300,000 distinct CDR3 sequences, 89% appearing once. Material for sequencing was CD8+ T cells from PBMCs. These receptors came from a human donor with multiple sclerosis. CDR3s include the opening cysteine and the closing phenylalanine or tryptophan.

j_call: TRBJ2-3; v_call: TRBV10-3; cdr3_aa: CAISEGRGAVDTQYF
j_call: TRBJ2-7; v_call: TRBV6-1; cdr3_aa: CASSPGTGLEQYF
j_call: TRBJ2-3; v_call: TRBV9; cdr3_aa: CASSVPLAGGPTSTDTQYF
j_call: TRBJ2-3; v_call: TRBV9; cdr3_aa: CASSVGGGEADTQYF
j_call: TRBJ2-7; v_call: TRBV4-1; cdr3_aa: CASSQGAGGFNEQYF
j_call: TRBJ2-7; v_call: TRBV27; cdr3_aa: CASSPAGPRIGEQYF
j_call: TRBJ1-2; v_call: TRBV28; cdr3_aa: CASRAPDRLNYGYTF
j_call: TRBJ2-6; v_call: TRBV29-1; cdr3_aa: CSVEDIPQGLDSGANVLTF
j_call: TRBJ1-2; v_call: TRBV6-2/TRBV6-3; cdr3_aa: CASSYSRWTNYGYTF
j_call: TRBJ2-7; v_call: TRBV4-3; cdr3_aa: CASSQEATWTDSYEQYF
j_call: TRBJ1-2; v_call: TRBV28; cdr3_aa: CASSPLGGYTF
j_call: TRBJ1-2; v_call: TRBV15; cdr3_aa: CATSREGGPGGEGYTF
j_call: TRBJ2-5; v_call: TRBV29-1; cdr3_aa: CSVEDVLAGAWETQYF
j_call: TRBJ2-7; v_call: TRBV20-1; cdr3_aa: CSARVPGLDKGEQYF
j_call: TRBJ2-7; v_call: TRBV6-2/TRBV6-3; cdr3_aa: CASSKGTGKGYEQYF
j_call: TRBJ2-3; v_call: TRBV3-1; cdr3_aa: CASSPPGGPTDTQYF
j_call: TRBJ2-3; v_call: TRBV4-3; cdr3_aa: CASSQGPASGGPSTDTQYF
j_call: TRBJ2-3; v_call: TRBV30; cdr3_aa: CAWSLGLAGADTQYF
j_call: TRBJ2-1; v_call: TRBV7-9; cdr3_aa: CASSLGTVGHNEQFF
j_call: TRBJ1-5; v_call: TRBV12-3/TRBV12-4; cdr3_aa: CASRTGGPHQPQHF
j_call: TRBJ2-2; v_call: TRBV7-9; cdr3_aa: CASSPVEITGELFF
j_call: TRBJ2-1; v_call: TRBV9; cdr3_aa: CASSAPGLAYNEQFF
j_call: TRBJ2-1; v_call: TRBV9; cdr3_aa: CASSASGSLGQFF
j_call: TRBJ1-2; v_call: TRBV5-6; cdr3_aa: CASSLEEQIPMYGYTF
j_call: TRBJ2-1; v_call: TRBV4-3; cdr3_aa: CASSQDWPSSYNEQFF
j_call: TRBJ2-2; v_call: TRBV6-2/TRBV6-3; cdr3_aa: CASSYRLENTGELFF
j_call: TRBJ1-4; v_call: TRBV12-3/TRBV12-4; cdr3_aa: CASNQDGTRTNEKLFF
j_call: TRBJ2-7; v_call: TRBV20-1; cdr3_aa: CSARVHTGPSYEQYF
j_call: TRBJ1-6; v_call: TRBV5-1; cdr3_aa: CATAVGADSPLHF
j_call: TRBJ1-5; v_call: TRBV19; cdr3_aa: CASSILGQKNQPQHF
j_call: TRBJ2-1; v_call: TRBV6-5; cdr3_aa: CASSYQQGGSEQFF
j_call: TRBJ2-5; v_call: TRBV12-3/TRBV12-4; cdr3_aa: CASSPSGHQETQYF
j_call: TRBJ2-2; v_call: TRBV24-1; cdr3_aa: CATSDPRPGELFF
j_call: TRBJ2-1; v_call: TRBV29-1; cdr3_aa: CSVTPLGGGHEQFF
j_call: TRBJ1-1; v_call: TRBV19; cdr3_aa: CASSGTGLLTEAFF
j_call: TRBJ1-5; v_call: TRBV13; cdr3_aa: CASSLGQQGGQPQHF
j_call: TRBJ2-5; v_call: TRBV7-2; cdr3_aa: CASSLVTGTQYF
j_call: TRBJ2-1; v_call: TRBV3-1; cdr3_aa: CASSNLGSGGPNEQFF
j_call: TRBJ2-1; v_call: TRBV19; cdr3_aa: CASMTRGGPESNEQFF
j_call: TRBJ1-3; v_call: TRBV10-3; cdr3_aa: CAISPVGSSGNTIYF
j_call: TRBJ2-7; v_call: TRBV5-1; cdr3_aa: CASRSGTGVSEQYF
j_call: TRBJ1-4; v_call: TRBV4-3; cdr3_aa: CASSQDWGQSNEKLFF
j_call: TRBJ2-3; v_call: TRBV30; cdr3_aa: CAWSVGASPHTDTQYF
j_call: TRBJ2-3; v_call: TRBV5-8; cdr3_aa: CASSPVGEPWGGQYF
j_call: TRBJ1-5; v_call: TRBV4-3; cdr3_aa: CASSLDRAQPQHF
j_call: TRBJ2-4; v_call: TRBV12-3/TRBV12-4; cdr3_aa: CASSLGSQGNIQYF
j_call: TRBJ2-2; v_call: TRBV6-5; cdr3_aa: CASAWQAWGTGELFF
j_call: TRBJ2-7; v_call: TRBV12-3/TRBV12-4; cdr3_aa: CASSAPPGQETSSYEQYF
j_call: TRBJ2-5; v_call: TRBV11-2; cdr3_aa: CASSAELARQETQYF
j_call: TRBJ1-1; v_call: TRBV30; cdr3_aa: CAWSWETTEAFF
j_call: TRBJ2-7; v_call: TRBV29-1; cdr3_aa: CSAGTALYEQYF
j_call: TRBJ2-7; v_call: TRBV27; cdr3_aa: CASSLILAGGRSEQYF
j_call: TRBJ1-1; v_call: TRBV7-2; cdr3_aa: CASSPVTGAGTEAFF
j_call: TRBJ2-7; v_call: TRBV29-1; cdr3_aa: CSVEPADGRTSYEQYF
j_call: TRBJ2-7; v_call: TRBV20-1; cdr3_aa: CSARVGYAGVRYEQYF